This entry features one T cell receptor (beta chain) sequence. Its antigen is not identified. The sample comes from a study of cytomegalovirus exposure and HLA in healthy donors. Broader study findings: Earlier analysis found most TCR beta V segments productive about 87% or about 30% of the time. In vitro experiments confirmed that a few CMV-associated chains were specific for CMV antigens.

Germline V gene lookup returns CDR1 MNHEY and CDR2 SVGAGI. The CDR3 is made up of 14 amino acids. Trimming removed 8 bases from V and 7 bases from J; junction bases left unmatched: 11. In the PCR, 60 Vbeta and 13 Jbeta primers were used. Sequenced by immunoSEQ multiplex PCR; TCRdb stores in-frame clones only, minus some. This table lists around 100,000 clones. Sequenced sample: PBMCs. The chain has TRBV6-5 and TRBJ1-1; TRBD1 aligns across 9 bases. The sequence was collected from a man aged 50 to 60 in good health and CMV-seronegative. The DNA of the CDR3 is TGTGCCAGCCGACCAACATGGACAGGGGTTGAAGCTTTCTTT. Amino acids: CASRPTWTGVEAFF.